This passage covers 12 T cell receptor beta chains from one sample sequenced in a study of CD8+ T cells in alopecia areata. Sequencing relied on a cDNA template that was reverse transcribed from extracted RNA. Method: immunoSEQ multiplex PCR; TCRdb's copy keeps in-frame clones and lacks some. The table lists 100,000 to 150,000 clones, less than 80% of them singletons. The sample comprised CD4+ T cells sorted from blood. These receptors were taken from a human donor in good health.

The rearrangement joins TRBV7-9 to TRBJ1-1; D remains unclear. Per germline, CDR1 SEHNR and CDR2 FQNEAQ (reference sequence). This CDR3 has 12 residues. The V gene lost 3 bases and the J gene lost 4 bases, with 6 bases spanning the gap. Here the CDR3 reads CASSFSRTEAFF. The CDR3, as DNA: TGTGCCAGCAGCTTTAGTCGCACTGAAGCTTTCTTT.

The chain recombines TRBV5-4 with TRBJ1-1; 7 bases line up with TRBD1. The CDR3 is made up of 14 amino acids. CDR1 and CDR2 (germline): SGHNT, YYREEE (reference sequence). V shed 4 bases and J 1 base; nucleotides not matched to a gene: 4. Here the CDR3 reads CASSPGTANTEAFF. In nucleotides, the CDR3 is TGTGCCAGCAGCCCTGGGACAGCGAACACTGAAGCTTTCTTT.

The genes are TRBV29-1 and TRBJ1-2; no firm D call. The V gene lost 7 bases and the J gene lost 0 bases, with 12 bases spanning the gap. The CDR3 runs 13 residues. Germline loops: CDR1 SQVTM, CDR2 ANQGSEA. In nucleotides, the CDR3 is TGCAGCGATACTCAGACTGCTAACTATGGCTACACCTTC. Translating gives CSDTQTANYGYTF. Combining the CDR3 with reference TRBV29-1 and TRBJ1-2 gives the whole variable domain SAVISQKPSRDICQRGTSLTIQCQVDSQVTMMFWYRQQPGQSLTLIATANQGSEATYESGFVIDKFPISRPNLTFSTLTVSNMSPEDSSIYLCSDTQTANYGYTFGSGTRLTVV.

The chain combines TRBV11-1 with TRBJ2-3; D not resolved. V lost 3 bases and J lost 6, with 10 bases in between. Germline V gene lookup returns CDR1 SGHAT and CDR2 FQDESV (reference sequence). This CDR3 comprises 13 residues. This CDR3 is CASSFSSIDTQYF. The CDR3, as DNA: TGTGCCAGCAGCTTTTCCTCGATTGATACGCAGTATTTT.

J is TRBJ2-7 and V is TRBV7-9; 10 bases agree with TRBD2. Germline-derived CDR1 and CDR2 are SEHNR and FQNEAQ (reference sequence). J was trimmed by 4 bases and V by 3 bases; bases with no gene match: 3. This CDR3 has 14 amino acids. This CDR3 reads CASSFLAGGYEQYF. The CDR3 region has the DNA TGTGCCAGCAGCTTTTTAGCGGGGGGATACGAGCAGTACTTC.

V is TRBV29-1 and J is TRBJ2-1; D is possibly TRBD2 (6 bases). Germline values: CDR1 SQVTM, CDR2 ANQGSEA. Trimming pared 0 bases from V and 9 bases from J, leaving 15 bases between. This CDR3 spans 14 amino acids. DNA of the CDR3: TGCAGCGTTGAAGAGAACGGGCAGGGACTTGAGCAGTTCTTC. Translating it yields CSVEENGQGLEQFF.

On this clone: The same CDR3 can be traced to other DNA sequences in this sample. The CDR3 loop reads CAWSRVNEQFF. The CDR3, as DNA: TGTGCCTGGAGTCGGGTCAATGAGCAGTTCTTC. V and J are TRBV30 and TRBJ2-1; D remains unclear. Trimming shortened V by 2 bases and J by 6 bases, and 5 bases separated the two germline ends. Germline-derived CDR1 and CDR2 are GTSNPN and SVGIG (reference sequence). This CDR3 comprises 11 residues.

The chain has TRBV6-5 and TRBJ1-3; D is unresolved. CDR3 length equals 16 residues. CDR1 and CDR2 from the germline V gene are MNHEY and SVGAGI. The V end was cut by 2 bases, the J end by 0 bases, with 11 bases between. In DNA, the CDR3 is TGTGCCAGCAGTTACCACGTGGGATACTCTGGAAACACCATATATTTT. Protein: CASSYHVGYSGNTIYF.

V is TRBV6-5 and J is TRBJ1-2; 8 bases are shared with TRBD1. The CDR3 covers 15 residues. Germline loops: CDR1 MNHEY, CDR2 SVGAGI. The trim removed 6 bases at V and 0 bases at J, leaving 6 bases unmatched. The CDR3 spells CASRQGQAANYGYTF. In nucleotides, the CDR3 is TGTGCCAGCAGACAGGGACAGGCAGCTAACTATGGCTACACCTTC.

This chain connects TRBV30 to TRBJ2-1; D call uncertain. Germline V gene data show CDR1 as GTSNPN and CDR2 as SVGIG (reference sequence). There are 11 residues in the CDR3. V lost 5 bases and J 10 bases, leaving 12 bases between the germline ends. The chain's CDR3 is CAWGPSAEQFF. The CDR3 coding sequence is TGTGCCTGGGGGCCCTCGGCGGAGCAGTTCTTC.

This clone has a handful of counts. The CDR3 spells CSAAQETQYF. The CDR3 nucleotides read TGCAGCGCGGCTCAAGAGACCCAGTACTTC. V gene TRBV29-1 combines with J gene TRBJ2-5, with D unclear. This CDR3 region has 10 residues. CDR1 is SQVTM, CDR2 ANQGSEA, per germline. Trimming took 7 bases from V and 2 from J, leaving 5 bases between them.

The rearrangement uses TRBV30 and TRBJ2-7, with 9 bases matching TRBD1. CDR1 and CDR2 (germline): GTSNPN, SVGIG (reference sequence). CDR3 length: 13 amino acids. V was pared by 5 bases and J by 4 bases, with 6 bases of the junction left unmatched. CDR3 sequence reads: CAWSGQGVYEQYF. In nucleotides, the CDR3 is TGTGCCTGGTCGGGACAGGGAGTATACGAGCAGTACTTC.